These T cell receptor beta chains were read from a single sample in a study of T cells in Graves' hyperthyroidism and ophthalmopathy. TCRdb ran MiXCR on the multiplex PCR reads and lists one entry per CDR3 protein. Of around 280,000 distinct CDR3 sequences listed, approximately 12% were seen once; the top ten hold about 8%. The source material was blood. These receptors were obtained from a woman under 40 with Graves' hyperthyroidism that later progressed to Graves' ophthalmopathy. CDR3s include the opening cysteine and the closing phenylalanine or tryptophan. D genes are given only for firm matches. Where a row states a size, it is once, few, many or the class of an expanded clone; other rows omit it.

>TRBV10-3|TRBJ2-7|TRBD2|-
CAISGGGGSYEQYF
TGTGCCATCAGCGGTGGCGGGGGCTCCTACGAGCAGTACTTC
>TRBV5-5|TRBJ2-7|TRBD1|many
CASIGTEDYEQYF
TGTGCCAGCATCGGGACAGAAGACTACGAGCAGTACTTC
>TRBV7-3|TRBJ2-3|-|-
CASSLGRVDTDTQYF
TGTGCCAGCAGCTTGGGGCGGGTAGACACAGATACGCAGTATTTT
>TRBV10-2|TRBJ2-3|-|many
CASSESQGTRSDTQYF
TGCGCCAGCAGTGAGTCACAGGGGACTCGATCGGATACGCAGTATTTT
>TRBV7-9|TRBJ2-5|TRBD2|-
CASRRGGAETQYF
TGTGCCAGCAGGCGCGGGGGGGCAGAGACCCAGTACTTC
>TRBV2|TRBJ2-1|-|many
CASSTFTDEQFF
TGTGCCAGCAGCACCTTTACGGATGAGCAGTTCTTC
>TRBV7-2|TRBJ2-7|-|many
CASSLNRVDEQYF
TGTGCCAGCAGCTTGAACAGGGTGGACGAGCAGTACTTC
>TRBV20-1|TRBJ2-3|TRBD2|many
CSARRNARERGTDTQYF
TGCAGTGCTAGAAGGAATGCGCGGGAGAGGGGCACAGATACGCAGTATTTT
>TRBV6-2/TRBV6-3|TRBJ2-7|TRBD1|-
CASRPGQGFHEQYF
TGTGCCAGCAGGCCTGGACAGGGATTCCACGAGCAGTACTTC
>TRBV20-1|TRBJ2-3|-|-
CSARGVSGASTDTQYF
TGCAGTGCTAGGGGGGTGTCCGGAGCGAGCACAGATACGCAGTATTTT
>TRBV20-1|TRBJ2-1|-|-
CSPSPPNEQFF
TGCAGCCCCTCGCCCCCCAATGAGCAGTTCTTC
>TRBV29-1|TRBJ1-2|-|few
CSALGSSNPNYGYTF
TGCAGCGCGTTGGGCAGTTCCAATCCTAACTATGGCTACACCTTC
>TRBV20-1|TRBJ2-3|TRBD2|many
CSTLADSTDTQYF
TGTAGTACACTAGCGGATAGCACAGATACGCAGTATTTT
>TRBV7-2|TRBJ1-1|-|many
CASSLNPVGVNTEAFF
TGTGCCAGCAGCTTAAATCCGGTGGGAGTGAACACTGAAGCTTTCTTT
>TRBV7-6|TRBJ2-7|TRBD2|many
CASSMGLAAGYEQYF
TGTGCCAGCAGCATGGGACTAGCGGCGGGTTACGAGCAGTACTTC
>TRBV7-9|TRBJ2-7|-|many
CASSLANGGSQYSYEQYF
TGTGCCAGCAGCTTAGCAAATGGTGGCAGCCAATACTCCTACGAGCAGTACTTC
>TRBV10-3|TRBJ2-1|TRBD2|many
CAIRTSTSGGAYYNEQFF
TGTGCCATCAGGACCAGCACTAGCGGAGGGGCTTACTACAATGAGCAGTTCTTC